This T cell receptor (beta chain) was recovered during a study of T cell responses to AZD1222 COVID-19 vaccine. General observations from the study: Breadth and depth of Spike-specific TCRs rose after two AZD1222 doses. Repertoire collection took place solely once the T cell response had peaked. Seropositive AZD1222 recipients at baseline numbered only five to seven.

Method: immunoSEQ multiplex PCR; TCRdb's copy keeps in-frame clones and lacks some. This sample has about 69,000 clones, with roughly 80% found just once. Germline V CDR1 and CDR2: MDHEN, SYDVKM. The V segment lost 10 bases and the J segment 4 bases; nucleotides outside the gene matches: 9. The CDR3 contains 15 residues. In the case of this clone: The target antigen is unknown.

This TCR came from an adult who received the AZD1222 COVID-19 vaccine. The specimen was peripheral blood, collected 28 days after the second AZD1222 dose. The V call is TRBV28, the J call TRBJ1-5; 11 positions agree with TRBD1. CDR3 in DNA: TGTGCCATCGTGGGCGGGACAGGGGGAAATCAGCCCCAGCATTTT. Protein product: CAIVGGTGGNQPQHF.